This TCR beta chain was obtained from a study of technical replicates of blood from a few donors. Data came from immunoSEQ multiplex PCR; TCRdb stores just in-frame clones and leaves some out. The sample yields about 66,000 clones, about 97% seen once. Trimming took 3 bases from V and 9 from J, leaving 8 bases between them. The V gene's germline CDR1 is GTSNPN and CDR2 SVGIG (reference sequence). The CDR3 sequence is 10 residues long. This receptor was obtained from a human donor in good health. The V call is TRBV30, the J call TRBJ1-2; D unresolved. The source material was T cells isolated from PBMCs. CDR3 amino acids: CAWSPSRYTF. The CDR3 bases are TGTGCCTGGAGCCCTTCCCGCTACACCTTC.